These T cell receptor beta chains were read from a single sample in a study of identifying expanded T cells in peripheral blood. Clones were sequenced by immunoSEQ multiplex PCR, and TCRdb holds only the in-frame ones, with some missing. Of 100,000 to 150,000 clones in the sample, around four fifths were seen once. Sequencing was done on a sample of blood. The receptors come from a person aged 18 to 75 in good health. CDR3s include the opening cysteine and the closing phenylalanine or tryptophan. The D gene is left open where the match is weak. For some rows the clone size is stated as once, few or many, or as a class when expanded; others skip it.

abundance	v_gene	j_gene	d_gene	len	CDR3aa	CDR3nt
.	TRBV28	TRBJ1-5	.	14	CASSLWGANQPQHF	TGTGCCAGCAGTTTGTGGGGGGCTAATCAGCCCCAGCATTTT
.	TRBV4-3	TRBJ1-4	TRBD1	13	CASSANRGEKLFF	TGCGCCAGCAGCGCTAACAGGGGAGAAAAACTGTTTTTT
.	TRBV19	TRBJ1-4	.	16	CASRPSSGTANEKLFF	TGTGCCAGTAGGCCGAGTTCCGGGACCGCTAATGAAAAACTGTTTTTT
few	TRBV2	TRBJ1-1	.	14	CASRARMGSTEAFF	TGTGCCAGCAGGGCCAGGATGGGGAGTACTGAAGCTTTCTTT
.	TRBV11-3	TRBJ2-1	TRBD1	17	CASSLGTGRRRYNEQFF	TGTGCCAGCAGCTTAGGGACAGGGCGAAGGCGCTACAATGAGCAGTTCTTC
.	TRBV29-1	TRBJ1-1	.	12	CSARGFTTEAFF	TGCAGCGCCCGCGGGTTTACCACTGAAGCTTTCTTT
once	TRBV11-2	TRBJ2-6	.	13	CASSFPGANVLTF	TGTGCCAGCAGCTTTCCTGGGGCCAACGTCCTGACTTTC
.	TRBV6-1	TRBJ2-3	.	16	CASSEWGQAYTDTQYF	TGTGCCAGCAGTGAATGGGGGCAGGCGTACACAGATACGCAGTATTTT
.	TRBV5-1	TRBJ2-7	.	15	CASRLGGDQTYEQYF	TGCGCCAGCAGGCTGGGTGGGGACCAAACCTACGAGCAGTACTTC
few	TRBV30	TRBJ1-2	.	15	CAWSEGARPNYGYTF	TGTGCCTGGAGTGAAGGGGCTCGCCCTAACTATGGCTACACCTTC
.	TRBV6-1	TRBJ1-1	TRBD1	18	CASSEEGTGGGSNTEAFF	TGTGCCAGCAGTGAAGAAGGGACAGGGGGCGGTAGTAACACTGAAGCTTTCTTT
.	TRBV6-1	TRBJ2-2	TRBD2	14	CASRGLAGTGELFF	TGTGCCAGCAGGGGACTAGCAGGCACCGGGGAGCTGTTTTTT
few	TRBV5-6	TRBJ1-1	TRBD1	13	CASSQRQGREAFF	TGTGCCAGCAGCCAGAGACAGGGACGAGAAGCTTTCTTT